This T cell receptor beta chain was documented in a study of blood T cells in healthy people across ages. Notes on the study in general: Long-lived donors carried more naive CD4+ cells and greater diversity than aged donors.

For the second PCR, which ran for 7 to 11 cycles, a sample-barcoded 5' primer and a J-beta primer mix were used. A 12-random-nucleotide template-switch adaptor tagged each cDNA molecule. TCRdb independently ran MiXCR on the 5' RACE reads; one entry per CDR3 protein. The sample gives 1.5 million to 1.9 million distinct CDR3 sequences, under 55% of which show up once; approximately 4% is in the top ten. PBMCs numbering at least 6.5 million were isolated per sample. Worth noting for this clonotype: As yet, its antigen is unknown.

Sequencing input: blood. This sequence was found in a woman in her late teens or twenties in good health.

The CDR3 loop is CATSELTSSGQFF. DNA for the CDR3: TGTGCCACCAGTGAATTAACTAGCAGTGGGCAGTTCTTC. The rearrangement uses TRBV24-1 and TRBJ2-1, with D possibly being TRBD2 (6 bases). CDR3 length: 13 amino acids. Trimming stripped 4 bases from V and 12 bases from J, with 15 bases between. CDR1 is KGHDR and CDR2 is SFDVKD in the germline V gene.